This T cell receptor beta chain was found in a study of response to subunit inactivated influenza vaccine. Study observations and caveats: Authors suggested few new T cells are recruited by each seasonal influenza vaccination.

A note on this clonotype: The antigen is unknown.

V trimming: 4 bases; J trimming: 3 bases; junction bases outside the gene matches: 4. The CDR3 extends over 15 amino acids. Germline CDR1 reads MGHRA; CDR2 reads YSYEKL. MiXCR, applied by TCRdb to the RT-PCR reads, yields one record per CDR3 protein. The sample carries a few hundred thousand distinct CDR3 sequences, 22% recorded once. The sample was PBMCs from blood, taken less than 22 months after vaccination. This rearrangement joins TRBV4-1 to TRBJ2-1; the match to TRBD2 covers 9 bases. The TCR originated in a man between 50 and 75 years old who received an inactivated influenza vaccine. In DNA, the CDR3 is TGCGCCAGCAGCCGGGAACTAGCGGGCTACAATGAGCAGTTCTTC. As protein: CASSRELAGYNEQFF.